What follows are 15 T cell receptor beta chains derived from one specimen sequenced in a study of regulatory T cells in long-lasting Graves disease. Construction of TCR beta libraries relied on iRepertoire HTBI primers and on Arm-PCR targeting CDR3 regions. TCRdb reprocessed the multiplex PCR reads via MiXCR and lists one record per CDR3 protein. The table has over 350,000 distinct CDR3 sequences, 20% seen once; the top ten hold about a fifth. Time point defined: persistent/refractory GD, antithyroid drugs over 5 years with positive TRAb. PBMCs were the source of the RNA used for TCR sequencing. Sequencing used peripheral blood mononuclear cells (PBMCs), obtained when the disease was refractory, from a patient treated with antithyroid drugs. Receptor source: a female donor with Graves disease.

As regards this clonotype: A much more abundant neighbour one base away suggests this may be a read error. This chain joins TRBV10-3 and TRBJ1-1, with D tentatively TRBD1 (5 bases). This CDR3 has 14 residues. The V gene's germline CDR1 is ENHRY and CDR2 SYGVKD. V lost 8 bases to trimming and J lost 12 bases, with 25 bases between them. CDR3 protein: CAIRQGLDCPFSFF. CDR3 DNA sequence: TGTGCCATCCGCCAGGGACTCGACTGCCCGTTTTCTTTCTTT.

This clonotype showed up just a few times. The chain combines TRBV6-2 or TRBV6-3 with TRBJ2-3; 7 positions match TRBD1. The V and J ends lost 2 bases and 1 base, in that order; junction bases with no gene match: 6. The CDR3 has 16 residues. Germline V gene sequence: CDR1 MNHEY, CDR2 SVGEGT. CDR3 loop: CASSYGRGTGTDTQYF. The CDR3, as DNA: TGTGCCAGCAGTTACGGTCGTGGGACAGGCACAGATACGCAGTATTTT.

This clonotype was detected a few times. The V and J genes are TRBV3-1 and TRBJ2-2, with 7 bases that match TRBD1. The length of the CDR3 is 14 residues. Germline V gene data show CDR1 as LGHDT and CDR2 as YNNKEL (reference sequence). Unmatched junction bases numbered 6, after V lost 4 bases and J lost 7 bases. The CDR3 DNA reads TGTGCCAGCAGCCTCAAGGGGGCTGGCGGGGAGCTGTTTTTT. The encoded protein is CASSLKGAGGELFF.

This chain connects TRBV7-8 to TRBJ2-1; no clear D. The germline gives CDR1 SGHVS, CDR2 FQNEAQ. The CDR3 runs 14 residues. Trimming left V 5 bases short and J 1 base short, with 9 bases between. CDR3 DNA sequence: TGTGCCAGCAGCGTCCAGGCTTCCTACAATGAGCAGTTCTTC. Protein product: CASSVQASYNEQFF.

This clonotype was recorded many times. This chain uses TRBV10-3 with TRBJ1-2; D is unclear. Trimming took 0 bases from V and 2 from J, leaving 22 bases between them. The CDR3 totals 19 residues. Germline V gene data show CDR1 as ENHRY and CDR2 as SYGVKD. CDR3 protein: CAISESNRDTKGLNYGYTF. CDR3 sequence (DNA): TGTGCCATCAGTGAGTCGAACCGAGACACAAAAGGTTTGAACTATGGCTACACCTTC.

The V call is TRBV12-3 or TRBV12-4, the J call TRBJ2-4, with D unresolved. The CDR3 has 16 residues. With 7 bases removed from V and 0 bases from J, the gap between germline ends came to 16 bases. CDR3 nucleotides: TGTGCCAGCACTAATACAGCCTGGGGAGCCAAAAACATTCAGTACTTC. It yields the protein CASTNTAWGAKNIQYF.

The CDR3: CASSLVGGDLPYEQYF. CDR3 coding DNA: TGTGCCAGCAGCTTAGTGGGGGGAGACCTCCCCTACGAGCAGTACTTC. The genes are TRBV7-2 and TRBJ2-7; weak D call: TRBD2 (6 bases). The CDR3 loop spans 16 amino acids. Trimming removed 1 base from V and 2 bases from J, with 15 bases in between. Germline CDR1 reads SGHTA; CDR2 reads FQGNSA.

This clonotype was observed a single time. The rearrangement links TRBV12-3 or TRBV12-4 to TRBJ2-1, with 8 bases identical to TRBD2. Unmatched junction bases numbered 6, after V lost 4 bases and J lost 4 bases. The CDR3 sequence is 15 residues long. CDR3 amino acids: CASSYSGKPYNEQFF. As DNA, the CDR3 is TGTGCCAGCAGTTATAGCGGGAAACCATACAATGAGCAGTTCTTC.

This clonotype came up many times. CDR3 region: CASSYSGQPQHF. CDR3 nucleotides: TGTGCCAGCAGTTACTCAGGTCAGCCCCAGCATTTT. The J gene is TRBJ1-5, the V gene TRBV6-9; D is uncertain. V shed 3 bases and J shed 6 bases, with 6 bases lying between them. The CDR3 contains 12 residues. Germline V gene sequence: CDR1 MNHGY, CDR2 SVAAGI.

There are a few counts of this clonotype. The V call is TRBV7-8, the J call TRBJ1-3; 7 bases are a match to TRBD1. This CDR3 comprises 15 residues. The V gene's germline CDR1 is SGHVS and CDR2 FQNEAQ. The J segment lost 4 bases and the V segment lost 5 bases, leaving 8 bases of the junction unmatched. Here the CDR3 DNA reads TGTGCCAGCAGCGCCGGACAGGCTGGAGGAAACACCATATATTTT. Amino acids: CASSAGQAGGNTIYF.

This clonotype was observed many times. The chain employs TRBV20-1 and TRBJ1-5; weak D call: TRBD1 (5 bases). Trimming shortened V by 0 bases and J by 7 bases, and 13 bases separated the two germline ends. CDR1 and CDR2 (germline): DFQATT, SNEGSKA (reference sequence). The CDR3 is made up of 14 amino acids. DNA of the CDR3: TGCAGTGCTAGAGATCTGCGGGGGTTGCAGCCCCAGCATTTT. This encodes CSARDLRGLQPQHF.

This clonotype has more than one count but fewer than ten. The V gene is TRBV30, the J gene TRBJ2-7; either TRBD1 or TRBD2 may fit D (5 bases each). The CDR3 sequence is 16 residues long. Per germline, CDR1 GTSNPN and CDR2 SVGIG (reference sequence). V was clipped by 1 base and J by 3 bases, with 19 bases between them. The CDR3 protein is CAWSGFERGGHYEQYF. The CDR3 DNA reads TGTGCCTGGAGTGGGTTTGAGAGGGGCGGTCACTACGAGCAGTACTTC.

V gene TRBV3-1 combines with J gene TRBJ2-7; 10 bases are a match to TRBD2. The V gene's germline CDR1 is LGHDT and CDR2 YNNKEL (reference sequence). V lost 4 bases to trimming and J lost 1 base; unmatched junction nucleotides: 7. The CDR3 contains 16 residues. CDR3 bases: TGTGCCAGCAGCCCCTGGAGGACTAGCGGATCCTACGAGCAGTACTTC. Its protein product is CASSPWRTSGSYEQYF.

The V and J genes are TRBV5-8 and TRBJ1-1, with D perhaps TRBD1 (5 bases). The CDR3 consists of 12 residues. V was trimmed by 1 base and J by 6 bases, leaving 7 bases between them. CDR1 SGHTS and CDR2 YDEGEE come from the germline V gene. The CDR3: CASSLQGPEAFF. The CDR3, as DNA: TGTGCCAGCAGCTTGCAGGGTCCTGAAGCTTTCTTT.

On this clonotype: A single base is all that separates this from a far larger clone, so a read error is likely. The chain links TRBV13 to TRBJ2-7, with 10 bases identical to TRBD1. CDR3 length equals 14 residues. V dropped 3 bases and J dropped 4; count of bases not matched to a gene: 3. Germline V lookup: CDR1 PRHDT, CDR2 FYEKMQ (reference sequence). The DNA of the CDR3 is TGTGCCAGCAGCTTCAGGACAGGGGGTTACGAGCAGTACTTC. This encodes CASSFRTGGYEQYF.